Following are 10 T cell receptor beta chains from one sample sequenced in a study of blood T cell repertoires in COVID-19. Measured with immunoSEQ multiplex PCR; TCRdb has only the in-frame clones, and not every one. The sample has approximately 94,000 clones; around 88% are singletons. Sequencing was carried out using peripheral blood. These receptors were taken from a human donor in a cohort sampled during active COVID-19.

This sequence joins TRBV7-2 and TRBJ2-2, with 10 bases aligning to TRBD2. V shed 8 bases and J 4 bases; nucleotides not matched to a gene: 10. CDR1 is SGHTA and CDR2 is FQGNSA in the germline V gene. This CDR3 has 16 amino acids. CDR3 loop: CASENSGRAFTGELFF. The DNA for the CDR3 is TGTGCCAGCGAAAACAGCGGGAGGGCCTTCACCGGGGAGCTGTTTTTT.

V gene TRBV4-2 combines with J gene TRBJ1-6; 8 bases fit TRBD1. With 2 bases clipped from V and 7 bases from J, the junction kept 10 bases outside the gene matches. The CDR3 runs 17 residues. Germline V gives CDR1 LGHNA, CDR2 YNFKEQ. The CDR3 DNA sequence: TGTGCCAGCAGCCAACTTAAACAGGGGGTGGACAATTCACCCCTCCACTTT. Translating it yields CASSQLKQGVDNSPLHF.

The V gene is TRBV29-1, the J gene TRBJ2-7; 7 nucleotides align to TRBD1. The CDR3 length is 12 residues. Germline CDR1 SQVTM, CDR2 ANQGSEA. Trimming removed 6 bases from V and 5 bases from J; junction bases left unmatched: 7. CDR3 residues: CSVSLTGHEQYF. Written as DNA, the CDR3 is TGCAGCGTGAGCCTGACAGGGCACGAGCAGTACTTC.

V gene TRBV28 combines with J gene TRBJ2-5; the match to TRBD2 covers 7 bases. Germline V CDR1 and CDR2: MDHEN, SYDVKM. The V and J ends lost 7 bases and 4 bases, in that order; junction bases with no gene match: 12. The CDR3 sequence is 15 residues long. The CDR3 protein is CASNQFREVAETQYF. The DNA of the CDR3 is TGTGCCAGCAACCAATTCCGGGAGGTGGCAGAGACCCAGTACTTC.

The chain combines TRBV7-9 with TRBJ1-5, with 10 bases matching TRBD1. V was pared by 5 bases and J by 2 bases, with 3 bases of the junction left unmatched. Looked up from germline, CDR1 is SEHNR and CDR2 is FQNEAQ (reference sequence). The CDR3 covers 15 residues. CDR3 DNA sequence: TGTGCCAGCAGCCGGACAGGGGGGGGCAATCAGCCCCAGCATTTT. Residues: CASSRTGGGNQPQHF.

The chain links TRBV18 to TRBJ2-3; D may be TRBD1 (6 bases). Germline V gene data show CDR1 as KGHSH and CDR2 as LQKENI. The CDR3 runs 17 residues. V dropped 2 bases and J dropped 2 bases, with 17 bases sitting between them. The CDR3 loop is CASSPGMQGRLTDTQYF. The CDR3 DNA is TGTGCCAGCTCACCAGGGATGCAGGGGCGACTCACAGATACGCAGTATTTT.

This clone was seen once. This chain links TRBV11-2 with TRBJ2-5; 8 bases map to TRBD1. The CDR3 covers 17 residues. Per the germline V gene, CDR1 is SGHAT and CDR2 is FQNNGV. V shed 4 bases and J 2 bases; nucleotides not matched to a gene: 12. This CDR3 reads CASSSGGKGKNQETQYF. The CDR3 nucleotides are TGTGCCAGCAGCTCAGGGGGCAAGGGGAAAAATCAAGAGACCCAGTACTTC.

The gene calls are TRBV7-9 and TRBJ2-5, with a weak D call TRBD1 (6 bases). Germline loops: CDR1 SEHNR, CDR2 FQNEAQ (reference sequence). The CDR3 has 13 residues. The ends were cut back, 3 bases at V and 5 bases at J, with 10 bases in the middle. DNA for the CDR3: TGTGCCAGCAGCTTTGAGGGGGTGGAGACCCAGTACTTC. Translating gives CASSFEGVETQYF.

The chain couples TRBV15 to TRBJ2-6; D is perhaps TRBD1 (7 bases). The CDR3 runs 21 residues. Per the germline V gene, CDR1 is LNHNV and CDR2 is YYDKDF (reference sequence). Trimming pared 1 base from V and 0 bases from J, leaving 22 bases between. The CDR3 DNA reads TGTGCCACCAGCAGAGTAGGGGGCATGGCAGGGGAGGACTCTGGGGCCAACGTCCTGACTTTC. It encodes CATSRVGGMAGEDSGANVLTF.

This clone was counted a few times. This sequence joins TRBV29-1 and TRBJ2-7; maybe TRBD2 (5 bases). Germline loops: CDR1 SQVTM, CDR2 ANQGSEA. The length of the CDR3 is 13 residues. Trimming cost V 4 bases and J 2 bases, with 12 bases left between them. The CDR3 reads CSVVSVGAYEQYF. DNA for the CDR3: TGCAGCGTTGTTTCCGTCGGGGCCTACGAGCAGTACTTC.